The source of this TCR beta chain is a study of T cell responses to AZD1222 COVID-19 vaccine. Study conclusions and caveats: Repertoire sampling was restricted to post-peak T cell response timepoints. Donors, mostly white British, included more females; clonal diversity was possibly underestimated. The study found vaccine-associated CD4 TCRs spanning spike, dominant at 160-218 and 743-854.

Second doses at about 4 or about 12 weeks were pooled. Here immunoSEQ multiplex PCR was the method, and the copy in TCRdb shows in-frame clones only, minus some. The data show 70,000 to 80,000 clones, around three quarters seen once. V was pared by 4 bases and J by 3 bases, with 16 bases between. The CDR3 runs 16 residues. Germline loops: CDR1 SGHTA, CDR2 FQGNSA. Turning to this clone: Antigen specificity is unknown.

The chain has TRBV7-2 and TRBJ1-3; D is possibly TRBD1 (6 bases). Material: peripheral blood, obtained 28 days after the second AZD1222 dose. This sequence was found in an adult who received the AZD1222 COVID-19 vaccine. The CDR3 region is CASSSPGGGYGNTIYF. Here the CDR3 DNA reads TGTGCCAGCAGCTCCCCGGGGGGCGGGTATGGAAACACCATATATTTT.